A single T cell receptor beta chain is shown here with its context. Its antigen is currently unknown. This CDR3 has 15 amino acids. Trimming shortened V by 6 bases and J by 6 bases, and 18 bases separated the two germline ends. Germline loops: CDR1 ENHRY, CDR2 SYGVKD. These data are taken from a study of beta chain features in type 1 diabetes. Since all of the isolated RNA was reverse transcribed, expressed TCRB transcripts were what got sequenced. Method: immunoSEQ multiplex PCR; TCRdb's copy keeps in-frame clones and lacks some. Of 300,000 or so clones listed, 7% to 9% are singletons. Study-level results: cDNA-based reads could over-represent cells with high TCR expression.

V and J are TRBV10-3 and TRBJ2-1, with a weak D call TRBD1 (6 bases). The sequenced sample consisted of central memory CD4+ T cells from blood. The receptor's source is a woman between 18 and 29 years old in good health. The DNA of the CDR3 is TGTGCCATCAGCGCCCCGACAGGAATAGGCAATGAGCAGTTCTTC. Amino acid sequence: CAISAPTGIGNEQFF.